The 11 T cell receptor beta chains below all came from one sample that was sequenced in a study of cytomegalovirus exposure and HLA in healthy donors. In the PCR, 60 Vbeta and 13 Jbeta primers were used. Sequencing used immunoSEQ multiplex PCR; TCRdb keeps in-frame clones, though not all of them. There are over 150,000 clones in the sample; 75% to 85% occur only once, and around 0.69% lies in the top ten. The specimen sequenced was PBMCs. These receptors were taken from a boy under 18 in good health and CMV-seronegative.

This chain joins TRBV11-2 and TRBJ2-2, with 8 bases fitting TRBD2. Trimming took 0 bases from V and 4 from J; bases not matched to a gene: 1. Germline lookup yields CDR1 SGHAT and CDR2 FQNNGV. The length of the CDR3 is 15 residues. The CDR3 here is CASSLERGGTGELFF. CDR3 bases: TGTGCCAGCAGCTTAGAACGGGGGGGCACCGGGGAGCTGTTTTTT.

The J gene is TRBJ1-2, the V gene TRBV18, with a tentative D call TRBD1 (5 bases). CDR3 length: 16 residues. The germline CDR1 and CDR2 sequences are KGHSH and LQKENI. The germline V and J ends were trimmed by 0 bases and 4 bases, with 15 bases remaining between them. The CDR3 here is CASSPPAGQDLYGYTF. The CDR3 nucleotides are TGTGCCAGCTCACCACCGGCGGGGCAGGACCTCTATGGCTACACCTTC.

The V and J genes are TRBV27 and TRBJ2-3; D remains ambiguous. Between the trimmed V and J ends, which lost 5 bases and 0 bases, there was a span of 3 bases. Germline CDR1 MNHEY, CDR2 SMNVEV (reference sequence). This CDR3 region has 12 residues. The CDR3 region is CASSHSTDTQYF. DNA for the CDR3: TGTGCCAGCAGTCATAGCACAGATACGCAGTATTTT.

The chain couples TRBV7-6 to TRBJ2-2; 11 bases agree with TRBD2. CDR3 length: 18 amino acids. V shed 5 bases and J 0 bases; nucleotides not matched to a gene: 8. The V gene's germline CDR1 is SGHVS and CDR2 FNYEAQ. Here the CDR3 DNA reads TGTGCCAGCAGCGCCCCGACTAGCGGGGACGCGAACACCGGGGAGCTGTTTTTT. Protein: CASSAPTSGDANTGELFF. Filled out from reference TRBV7-6 and TRBJ2-2, the complete variable domain reads GAGVSQSPRYKVTKRGQDVALRCDPISGHVSLYWYRQALGQGPEFLTYFNYEAQQDKSGLPNDRFSAERPEGSISTLTIQRTEQRDSAMYRCASSAPTSGDANTGELFFGEGSRLTVL.

V and J are TRBV27 and TRBJ2-7, with 8 bases aligning to TRBD1. The CDR3 contains 14 residues. CDR1 is MNHEY and CDR2 is SMNVEV in the germline V gene (reference sequence). Losses at the gene ends were 7 bases for V and 2 bases for J; bases not matched to a gene: 7. The CDR3 region is CASTYDRGTYEQYF. As DNA, the CDR3 is TGTGCCAGCACCTACGACAGGGGAACCTACGAGCAGTACTTC.

The chain links TRBV6-5 to TRBJ2-3; perhaps TRBD2 as D (5 bases). Trimming cost V 4 bases and J 6 bases, with 14 bases left between them. Germline V gene lookup returns CDR1 MNHEY and CDR2 SVGAGI. The CDR3 sequence is 14 residues long. CDR3 protein: CASSWNGEQDTQYF. For the CDR3, the DNA is TGTGCCAGCAGTTGGAACGGGGAACAGGATACGCAGTATTTT.

The chain carries TRBV7-8 and TRBJ1-6, with no clear D. The CDR3 totals 17 residues. The V end lost 3 bases, the J end lost 0 bases, and 12 bases lay between the germline ends. Per the germline V gene, CDR1 is SGHVS and CDR2 is FQNEAQ. CDR3 DNA: TGTGCCAGCAGCTTTCTGACTGAAAGCTCCTATAATTCACCCCTCCACTTT. This codes for CASSFLTESSYNSPLHF.

The chain uses TRBV27 and TRBJ1-2, with D maybe TRBD1 (6 bases). Trimming took 3 bases from V and 8 from J, leaving 22 bases between them. The CDR3 covers 16 residues. From germline, CDR1 is MNHEY and CDR2 SMNVEV (reference sequence). CDR3 coding DNA: TGTGCCAGCAGTTTTTGGGAGGGCAGGGGTATAAGGGGCTACACCTTC. Translation gives CASSFWEGRGIRGYTF.

There are a few counts of this clone. The chain employs TRBV15 and TRBJ1-2; D uncertain. This CDR3 has 14 residues. The germline CDR1 and CDR2 sequences are LNHNV and YYDKDF (reference sequence). Trimming stripped 0 bases from V and 8 bases from J, with 13 bases between. The CDR3 DNA reads TGTGCCACCAGCAGAGATTCGGGAATAGGAGGCTACACCTTC. The encoded protein is CATSRDSGIGGYTF.

This clone was counted a few times. CDR3 sequence: CASRRGTGVTEAFF. CDR3 nucleotide sequence: TGTGCCAGCCGCCGTGGGACAGGGGTCACTGAAGCTTTCTTT. This rearrangement joins TRBV2 to TRBJ1-1, with 10 bases aligning to TRBD1. This CDR3 contains 14 residues. With V trimmed by 8 bases and J by 4 bases, 7 bases remained unmatched. Germline V gene lookup returns CDR1 SNHLY and CDR2 FYNNEI.

A few counts support this clone. The chain couples TRBV28 to TRBJ2-7, with a tentative D call TRBD2 (5 bases). V lost 1 base to trimming and J lost 3 bases, with 22 bases between them. This CDR3 is 18 amino acids long. Germline assignment: CDR1 MDHEN and CDR2 SYDVKM. The CDR3: CASSLLKRRGPPDYEQYF. CDR3 DNA sequence: TGTGCCAGCAGTTTATTAAAACGTCGGGGTCCCCCGGACTACGAGCAGTACTTC.